Listed below are T cell receptor beta chains from one sample, sequenced in a study of CD8 T cells in ankylosing spondylitis. A single record per CDR3 protein comes from TCRdb applying MiXCR to the 5' RACE reads. The table lists about 420,000 distinct CDR3 sequences, 20% to 25% of them singletons, with approximately 16% in the top ten. Sequencing was performed on blood, either unsorted or a sorted T cell fraction (not recorded which). The receptor source for this set is a male donor with ankylosing spondylitis. The CDR3 runs from the conserved cysteine through the conserved F or W. Fields, in order: D gene, V gene, CDR3 protein. A D gene is named only where the DNA matches it firmly.

d_gene: TRBD2; v_gene: TRBV6-2/TRBV6-3; CDR3aa: CASSYLGTSGIAYEQYF
d_gene: TRBD1; v_gene: TRBV6-2/TRBV6-3; CDR3aa: CASSSTGTGGLYEQYF
d_gene: -; v_gene: TRBV2; CDR3aa: CASSDHPGIHQPQHF
d_gene: TRBD2; v_gene: TRBV4-1; CDR3aa: CASSQPILAGGSNEQFF
d_gene: -; v_gene: TRBV20-1; CDR3aa: CSAAHRVYGYTF
d_gene: TRBD1; v_gene: TRBV2; CDR3aa: CALGRQGNSPLHF
d_gene: -; v_gene: TRBV20-1; CDR3aa: CSARVPRAINQPQHF
d_gene: TRBD2; v_gene: TRBV12-3/TRBV12-4; CDR3aa: CASSLGTSREQYF
d_gene: TRBD2; v_gene: TRBV29-1; CDR3aa: CSVQIGPENSGRRYNEQFF
d_gene: -; v_gene: TRBV20-1; CDR3aa: CSLWGSTEAFF
d_gene: -; v_gene: TRBV5-1; CDR3aa: CASRIGTGRLMNTQYF
d_gene: -; v_gene: TRBV7-9; CDR3aa: CASSVRKGGTGELFF
d_gene: -; v_gene: TRBV7-2; CDR3aa: CASSTILGTDNEQFF
d_gene: TRBD2; v_gene: TRBV15; CDR3aa: CATSRSLTSGRAYNEQFF
d_gene: TRBD2; v_gene: TRBV6-2/TRBV6-3; CDR3aa: CASSTPAGTSGRASYNEQFF
d_gene: -; v_gene: TRBV20-1; CDR3aa: CSAVLGTDTQYF
d_gene: TRBD2; v_gene: TRBV6-4; CDR3aa: CASSGTSGSSEQFF
d_gene: TRBD2; v_gene: TRBV18; CDR3aa: CASSPPVTSGNKFF
d_gene: TRBD1; v_gene: TRBV10-3; CDR3aa: CAISDQTGGNEQFF
d_gene: -; v_gene: TRBV6-5; CDR3aa: CASRRAYETFF
d_gene: TRBD2; v_gene: TRBV30; CDR3aa: CAWNQGLAVNNEQFF
d_gene: -; v_gene: TRBV27; CDR3aa: CASSPDTLYGSPLHF
d_gene: -; v_gene: TRBV28; CDR3aa: CASSFVEGTPHYGYTF
d_gene: -; v_gene: TRBV5-1; CDR3aa: CASSSRTATDTQYF
d_gene: TRBD2; v_gene: TRBV29-1; CDR3aa: CSVDRPAGALTDTQYF
d_gene: -; v_gene: TRBV18; CDR3aa: CASSPPNAPRDTQYF
d_gene: -; v_gene: TRBV7-8; CDR3aa: CASSKEGWYSNQPQHF
d_gene: -; v_gene: TRBV5-1; CDR3aa: CASSRRQDPPEAFF
d_gene: -; v_gene: TRBV11-3; CDR3aa: CASSASTGLMNTEAFF
d_gene: TRBD2; v_gene: TRBV20-1; CDR3aa: CSARQSGGGTGELFF